Each of the 27 T cell receptor beta chains below was sequenced from the same sample in a study of blood T cells in healthy people across ages. Using a J-beta primer mix together with a sample-barcoded 5' primer, a second PCR was run for 7 to 11 cycles. TCRdb itself ran the 5' RACE reads through MiXCR, one entry per CDR3 protein. The data contain 760,000 or so distinct CDR3 sequences, roughly 25% of them singletons. The same sample was also studied in work on T cells of mothers and their children.

Sequencing was performed on blood. These receptors were taken from a boy between 10 and 17 years old in good health.

The chain employs TRBV4-1 and TRBJ2-5; 7 nucleotides align to TRBD2. The J call could be wrong; TRBJ2-1 is a better fit for the DNA end. The CDR3 covers 15 residues. Germline-derived CDR1 and CDR2 are MGHRA and YSYEKL. DNA of the CDR3: TGCGCCAGCAGCCAAACTAGCGTTTGGGGGGATGAGCAGTTCTTC. Its protein is CASSQTSVWGDEQFF.

The chain uses TRBV6-1 and TRBJ1-5, with TRBD1 as a possible D gene (5 bases). The CDR3 sequence is 15 residues long. Germline CDR1 and CDR2: MNHNS and SASEGT. V dropped 6 bases and J dropped 3 bases, with 15 bases sitting between them. The DNA of the CDR3 is TGTGCCAGCAGACGGGTGGGGGGAAACAATCAGCCCCAGCATTTT. This sequence encodes CASRRVGGNNQPQHF.

The rearrangement joins TRBV2 to TRBJ2-2; the match to TRBD1 covers 9 bases. Germline CDR1 and CDR2: SNHLY and FYNNEI. Germline trimming cut 3 bases from V and 7 bases from J; bases unmatched to any gene: 9. The CDR3 sequence is 16 residues long. CDR3 region: CASSDTGTGTVGELFF. The CDR3 DNA reads TGTGCCAGCAGTGATACCGGGACAGGGACGGTCGGGGAGCTGTTTTTT.

This clonotype was seen more than once but under ten times. This rearrangement joins TRBV6-5 to TRBJ2-5; D is uncertain. The length of the CDR3 is 14 residues. Germline assignment: CDR1 MNHEY and CDR2 SVGAGI. V shed 3 bases and J shed 0 bases, with 8 bases lying between them. The CDR3 loop reads CASSYVGNQETQYF. The CDR3 DNA is TGTGCCAGCAGTTATGTGGGAAACCAAGAGACCCAGTACTTC.

There are a few counts of this clonotype. V usage is TRBV12-3 or TRBV12-4 and J usage is TRBJ2-5; 9 nucleotides agree with TRBD1. CDR3 size: 17 residues. Trimming cost V 6 bases and J 5 bases; bases outside gene matches: 16. DNA of the CDR3: TGTGCCAGCAGCCGATATCCGGGACAGGGATCCGGGGAGACCCAGTACTTC. This translates into CASSRYPGQGSGETQYF.

The chain recombines TRBV7-2 with TRBJ2-1, with D perhaps given as TRBD1 or TRBD2 (6 bases each). The CDR3 has 15 residues. With 2 bases removed from V and 4 bases from J, the gap between germline ends came to 12 bases. The germline CDR1 and CDR2 sequences are SGHTA and FQGNSA. CDR3 in amino acids: CASSLRGAVYNEQFF. The CDR3 nucleotides are TGTGCCAGCAGCTTAAGGGGGGCGGTTTACAATGAGCAGTTCTTC.

The chain has TRBV13 and TRBJ2-7; 8 bases are shared with TRBD1. V was pared by 4 bases and J by 2 bases, with 10 bases of the junction left unmatched. CDR3 size: 16 residues. Germline CDR1 PRHDT, CDR2 FYEKMQ (reference sequence). This CDR3 reads CASSYGTGEGPYEQYF. The CDR3 nucleotides read TGTGCCAGCAGCTATGGGACAGGCGAAGGACCCTACGAGCAGTACTTC.

V usage is TRBV29-1 and J usage is TRBJ2-3; 11 nucleotides agree with TRBD1. Germline-derived CDR1 and CDR2 are SQVTM and ANQGSEA. Trimming at V came to 4 bases and at J to 5 bases, leaving 5 bases not matched to a gene. The CDR3 is 14 amino acids. CDR3 DNA: TGCAGCGTTGTGGACAGGGGGCCGGGAGATACGCAGTATTTT. Translating it yields CSVVDRGPGDTQYF.

This clonotype was recorded a few times. V gene TRBV27 combines with J gene TRBJ2-2, with 7 bases that match TRBD2. Germline CDR1 is MNHEY and CDR2 is SMNVEV (reference sequence). Trimming removed 6 bases from V and 3 bases from J; junction bases left unmatched: 7. CDR3 length: 15 amino acids. The CDR3 DNA follows: TGTGCCAGCAGGAGGGGAGGGGTGGACACCGGGGAGCTGTTTTTT. This sequence encodes CASRRGGVDTGELFF.

CDR3 amino acids: CASSSWTDSTDTQYF. The DNA of the CDR3 is TGCGCCAGCAGCTCATGGACTGATAGCACAGATACGCAGTATTTT. V and J are TRBV5-1 and TRBJ2-3; TRBD2 might be the D (5 bases). V was trimmed by 3 bases and J by 0 bases, leaving 11 bases between them. The V gene's germline CDR1 is SGHRS and CDR2 YFSETQ. This CDR3 region has 15 residues.

The V and J genes are TRBV7-8 and TRBJ2-5; tentatively, D is TRBD1 (5 bases). The DNA matches TRBJ2-7 better at its end, which makes the J call doubtful. There are 17 residues in the CDR3. Per germline, CDR1 SGHVS and CDR2 FQNEAQ. The CDR3 nucleotides are TGTGCCAGCAGCTTACTCTCTGGGGCAGGTGGCTCCTACGAGCAGTACTTC. Residues: CASSLLSGAGGSYEQYF.

The chain is built from TRBV20-1 and TRBJ2-3; D is unclear. Deletions cut 3 bases from V and 0 bases from J, with 10 bases between. CDR1 is DFQATT, CDR2 SNEGSKA, per germline (reference sequence). The CDR3 length is 14 residues. The CDR3 reads CSARVGSSTDTQYF. DNA for the CDR3: TGCAGTGCTAGGGTGGGGTCTAGCACAGATACGCAGTATTTT.

In this sample, this clonotype turned up a few times. The CDR3 region is CASIAPGSYEQYF. As DNA, the CDR3 is TGTGCCAGTATAGCGCCGGGGTCCTACGAGCAGTACTTC. V usage is TRBV19 and J usage is TRBJ2-7, with D tentatively TRBD2 (5 bases). The V gene's germline CDR1 is LNHDA and CDR2 SQIVND (reference sequence). The V and J ends lost 7 bases and 1 base respectively, with 11 bases between them. There are 13 residues in the CDR3.

The chain has TRBV4-1 and TRBJ2-1; D is perhaps TRBD2 (6 bases). The J call may be wrong; the DNA end is better matched by TRBJ2-7. Germline V gene sequence: CDR1 MGHRA, CDR2 YSYEKL. The length of the CDR3 is 14 residues. The CDR3 DNA follows: TGCGCCAGCAGCCTCGGGGGTCCGCCCAGCGAGCAGTACTTC. Translating it yields CASSLGGPPSEQYF.

This clonotype has only a few counts. The chain carries TRBV20-1 and TRBJ2-7, with a tentative D call TRBD2 (6 bases). Looked up from germline, CDR1 is DFQATT and CDR2 is SNEGSKA (reference sequence). The CDR3 length is 14 residues. The germline V and J ends were trimmed by 5 bases and 0 bases, with 14 bases remaining between them. CDR3 coding DNA: TGCAGTGCTCCCGGGACTGTAAGCTCCTACGAGCAGTACTTC. Residues: CSAPGTVSSYEQYF.

This clonotype was recorded once. This chain joins TRBV13 and TRBJ2-7; the D is unclear. Germline CDR1 reads PRHDT; CDR2 reads FYEKMQ (reference sequence). The CDR3 is 13 residues long. V gave up 5 bases and J gave up 2 bases, with 10 bases separating them. The CDR3 DNA follows: TGTGCCAGCAGCCAAGCAGAAACCTACGAGCAGTACTTC. This gives the protein CASSQAETYEQYF.

CDR3 sequence (DNA): TGTGCCAGCAGCGCTTCTGGATTGGCAGATACGCAGTATTTT. This codes for CASSASGLADTQYF. The V call is TRBV9, the J call TRBJ2-3; D is ambiguous. Germline-derived CDR1 and CDR2 are SGDLS and YYNGEE. The CDR3 contains 14 residues. V lost 3 bases and J 4 bases, leaving 12 bases between the germline ends.

The chain has TRBV20-1 and TRBJ2-1; 11 bases agree with TRBD2. CDR1 is DFQATT and CDR2 is SNEGSKA in the germline V gene (reference sequence). The CDR3 is made up of 15 amino acids. Trimming at V came to 6 bases and at J to 4 bases, leaving 8 bases not matched to a gene. The CDR3 here is CSAQTGTSGYNEQFF. The CDR3 DNA is TGCAGTGCGCAAACCGGGACTAGCGGTTACAATGAGCAGTTCTTC.

This clonotype was seen a few times. CDR3 coding DNA: TGTGCCAGCAGTTCCGGACTAGCGGGGGAGGATGAGCAGTTCTTC. Translating gives CASSSGLAGEDEQFF. This chain links TRBV12-3 or TRBV12-4 with TRBJ2-5, with TRBD2 matching over 13 bases. TRBJ2-1 explains the end of the DNA better; the J call may be wrong. The CDR3 is made up of 15 amino acids.

This clonotype was seen a few times. This chain links TRBV4-3 with TRBJ2-7, with 9 bases identical to TRBD1. V was clipped by 4 bases and J by 1 base; unmatched bases: 5. CDR1 and CDR2 from the germline V gene are LGHNA and YSLEER. CDR3 length: 15 amino acids. CDR3: CASSLDRGQSYEQYF. The CDR3, as DNA: TGCGCCAGCAGCCTGGACAGGGGACAATCCTACGAGCAGTACTTC.

This chain links TRBV9 with TRBJ2-7; D is perhaps TRBD1 or TRBD2 (6 bases each). The V gene lost 0 bases and the J gene lost 4 bases, with 14 bases spanning the gap. The CDR3 length is 15 residues. Germline V gene sequence: CDR1 SGDLS, CDR2 YYNGEE. The CDR3, as DNA: TGTGCCAGCAGCGTAGCTGAGGGGGGCGGGTACGAGCAGTACTTC. This sequence encodes CASSVAEGGGYEQYF.

The table lists this clonotype with a few counts. The gene calls are TRBV3-1 and TRBJ2-5; possibly TRBD1 or TRBD2 for D (5 bases each). With the DNA end fitting TRBJ2-7 better, the J assignment may be wrong. Germline V gene data show CDR1 as LGHDT and CDR2 as YNNKEL (reference sequence). The CDR3 has 16 amino acids. The CDR3 DNA is TGTGCCAGCAGCCCCTCCGGGACGAACCTCCTCTACGAGCAGTACTTC. This codes for CASSPSGTNLLYEQYF.

The rearrangement links TRBV28 to TRBJ2-5; D is unresolved. The DNA matches TRBJ2-1 better at its end, which makes the J call doubtful. The CDR3 contains 12 residues. The germline CDR1 and CDR2 sequences are MDHEN and SYDVKM. The chain's CDR3 is CASIKGGNEQFF. CDR3 DNA: TGTGCCAGCATTAAGGGCGGCAATGAGCAGTTCTTC.

This clonotype was seen more than once but under ten times. The V gene is TRBV11-2, the J gene TRBJ2-6; D is possibly TRBD1 or TRBD2 (5 bases each). This CDR3 comprises 18 residues. Per germline, CDR1 SGHAT and CDR2 FQNNGV. V was clipped by 1 base and J by 0 bases, with 13 bases between them. The DNA of the CDR3 is TGTGCCAGCAGCTTAGGGGACGGGGTCCGCTCTGGGGCCAACGTCCTGACTTTC. It translates to CASSLGDGVRSGANVLTF.

The table lists this clonotype with a few counts. This chain connects TRBV6-2 or TRBV6-3 to TRBJ1-1; D is unclear. CDR1 is MNHEY and CDR2 is SVGEGT in the germline V gene. This CDR3 comprises 12 residues. V was pared by 6 bases and J by 7 bases, with 12 bases between. This CDR3 reads CASSPRPIEAFF. In DNA, the CDR3 is TGTGCCAGCAGCCCTAGACCCATTGAAGCTTTCTTT.

V gene TRBV20-1 combines with J gene TRBJ2-5, with 12 bases that match TRBD2. The CDR3 covers 14 residues. Per the germline V gene, CDR1 is DFQATT and CDR2 is SNEGSKA (reference sequence). The V segment lost 6 bases and the J segment 2 bases; nucleotides outside the gene matches: 4. In DNA form, the CDR3 reads TGCAGTGCAAGACTAGCGGGAGTACAAGAGACCCAGTACTTC. It codes for CSARLAGVQETQYF.

V usage is TRBV2 and J usage is TRBJ2-4; 9 bases map to TRBD2. The germline gives CDR1 SNHLY, CDR2 FYNNEI. V lost 6 bases, J lost 5 bases, and 11 bases stayed unmatched. The CDR3 has 16 residues. The CDR3 spells CASREKTSGPENIQYF. CDR3 sequence (DNA): TGTGCCAGCAGAGAAAAAACTAGCGGGCCTGAAAACATTCAGTACTTC.